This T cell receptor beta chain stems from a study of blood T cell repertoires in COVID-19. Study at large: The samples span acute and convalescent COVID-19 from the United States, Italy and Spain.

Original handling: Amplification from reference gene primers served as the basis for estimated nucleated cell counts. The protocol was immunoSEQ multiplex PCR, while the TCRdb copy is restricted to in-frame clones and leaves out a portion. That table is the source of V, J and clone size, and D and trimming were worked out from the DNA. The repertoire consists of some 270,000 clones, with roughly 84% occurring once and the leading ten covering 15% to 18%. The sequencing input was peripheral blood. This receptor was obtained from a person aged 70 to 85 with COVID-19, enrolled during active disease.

CDR3 residues: CASSSRQRGYTF. The DNA of the CDR3 is TGTGCCAGCAGTTCCAGACAGCGCGGCTACACCTTC. This rearrangement joins TRBV28 to TRBJ1-2; D may be TRBD1 (5 bases). V was cut by 4 bases and J by 8 bases, with 11 bases left in between. The CDR3 contains 12 residues. CDR1 and CDR2 (germline): MDHEN, SYDVKM.